This TCR beta chain is drawn from a study of PD-L1 blockade in urothelial cancer. Study-wide context: Males with bladder-origin urothelial cancer made up about 90% of the roughly 29 patients.

As to time point: pretreatment peripheral blood. Some clones are missing from TCRdb's copy, which holds only in-frame ones; the method was immunoSEQ multiplex PCR. The data hold about 95,000 clones, with around 90% observed a single time. V was trimmed by 2 bases and J by 2 bases, leaving 6 bases between them. This CDR3 has 13 amino acids. The germline V gene has CDR1 SGHVS and CDR2 FNYEAQ. The rearrangement joins TRBV7-6 to TRBJ2-5, with a tentative D call TRBD2 (5 bases). Material: PBMCs, obtained around atezolizumab (anti-PD-L1) treatment. The clonotype comes from a man aged 60 to 75 with urothelial cancer. CDR3 nucleotide sequence: TGTGCCAGCAGCTTATCGGGGCAAGAGACCCAGTACTTC. It yields the protein CASSLSGQETQYF.